Below are 30 T cell receptor beta chains sequenced from a single sample in a study of tumor-infiltrating lymphocytes in primary liver carcinoma. A constant-region primer served to make TCR beta cDNA from about 500 ng total RNA. Three nested multiplex PCR rounds of slightly modified ARM-PCR generated TCR beta libraries. A C-beta reverse primer and TRBV1-TRBV30 forward primers served in each of the first two PCR rounds, at 10 cycles apiece. From the multiplex PCR reads, TCRdb called clonotypes with MiXCR, one entry per CDR3 protein. Of 95,000 to 150,000 distinct CDR3 sequences listed, around 70% are singletons. Unsorted bulk tissue (roughly 17-32 mg) underwent RNA and DNA co-extraction. The specimen sequenced was tumor-adjacent normal liver tissue. Every receptor here comes from a woman in her sixties or seventies with primary liver carcinoma and hepatitis B virus infection.

With respect to this clonotype: Likely a read error: the CDR3 ends without its conserved phenylalanine or tryptophan. CDR3 nucleotides: TGTGCCAGCAGTTACAGGGGGAACTCCTACTATGAGCAGTTCTTA. Translated: CASSYRGNSYYEQFL. This chain joins TRBV6-5 and TRBJ2-1; tentatively, D is TRBD1 (6 bases). This CDR3 region has 15 residues. CDR1 is MNHEY, CDR2 SVGAGI, per germline.

To note about this clonotype: An end of the junction differs from the germline gene, which may be a read error. V is TRBV5-4 and J is TRBJ2-2, with 12 bases lining up with TRBD1. The germline V gene encodes CDR1 SGHNT and CDR2 YYREEE (reference sequence). This CDR3 spans 18 amino acids. The CDR3: CVSSLPGTGGRDTGELFF. As DNA, the CDR3 is TGTGTCAGCAGCTTACCCGGGACAGGGGGCCGGGACACCGGGGAGCTGTTTTTT.

This clonotype was counted at least ten times. J is TRBJ1-6 and V is TRBV7-8; D gene uncertain. Germline V lookup: CDR1 SGHVS, CDR2 FQNEAQ. This CDR3 region has 14 residues. V lost 6 bases and J 7 bases, leaving 13 bases between the germline ends. The CDR3 protein is CASSPPEGNSPLHF. The CDR3 DNA sequence: TGTGCCAGCAGTCCGCCTGAGGGCAATTCACCCCTCCACTTT. Supplemented by reference TRBV7-8 and TRBJ1-6, the full variable domain reads GAGVSQSPRYKVAKRGQDVALRCDPISGHVSLFWYQQALGQGPEFLTYFQNEAQLDKSGLPSDRFFAERPEGSVSTLKIQRTQQEDSAVYLCASSPPEGNSPLHFGNGTRLTVT.

The V gene is TRBV6-5, the J gene TRBJ2-5; possible D gene TRBD1, 6 bases. Germline V gene lookup returns CDR1 MNHEY and CDR2 SVGAGI. This CDR3 comprises 14 residues. The germline V and J ends were trimmed by 2 bases and 5 bases, with 12 bases remaining between them. The CDR3 DNA reads TGTGCCAGCAGTTACAGGTTCCAGGGGGAGACCCAGTACTTC. As protein: CASSYRFQGETQYF.

Regarding this clonotype: Just one base apart from a much larger clone, this may be a read error. The chain employs TRBV5-4 and TRBJ2-7; D gene uncertain. This CDR3 is built from 15 residues. Trimming left V 6 bases short and J 0 bases short, with 16 bases between. Germline V gives CDR1 SGHNT, CDR2 YYREEE (reference sequence). CDR3 region: CASNSPDTRSYEQYF. The CDR3 region has the DNA TGTGCCAGCAACTCACCCGACACTCGCTCCTACGAGCAGTACTTC.

A note on this clonotype: Its ends do not fully match the called genes, so a read error is possible. This rearrangement joins TRBV29-1 to TRBJ2-7; D may be TRBD2 (5 bases). Germline CDR1 is SQVTM and CDR2 is ANQGSEA. The CDR3 length is 14 residues. In DNA form, the CDR3 reads TGCAGGGTTGAACTGCCTAGTGGGAGTGGTGAGCAGTACTTC. This codes for CRVELPSGSGEQYF.

This clonotype was counted only a few times. Compared with germline, one end of the junction differs, possibly owing to a read error. This chain links TRBV11-1 with TRBJ2-7; the match to TRBD2 covers 12 bases. The CDR3 is 17 amino acids. Germline V CDR1 and CDR2: SGHAT, FQDESV (reference sequence). CDR3 bases: TGTGCCGGCAGCTTGGAAGGACTAGCGGGAAAGGCCTATGAGCTGTACTTC. This sequence encodes CAGSLEGLAGKAYELYF.

A word on this clonotype: The conserved final phenylalanine or tryptophan is absent from the CDR3, which likely points to a read error. The rearrangement uses TRBV11-2 and TRBJ2-1; 9 bases map to TRBD1. V lost 2 bases to trimming and J lost 8 bases; unmatched junction nucleotides: 7. CDR1 SGHAT and CDR2 FQNNGV come from the germline V gene. This CDR3 is built from 15 residues. This CDR3 reads CASSLTGQGLDEQFL. Here the CDR3 DNA reads TGTGCCAGCAGCTTAACTGGACAGGGGCTCGATGAGCAGTTCTTA.

In regard to this clonotype: At one end the junction does not follow the germline gene, possibly because of a read error. This chain joins TRBV4-2 and TRBJ2-1; the D gene is possibly TRBD2 (6 bases). The CDR3 totals 17 residues. CDR1 and CDR2 (germline): LGHNA, YNFKEQ. The CDR3 sequence: CAGSQDPGSGAYNEQFF. The CDR3 DNA reads as TGTGCCGGCAGCCAAGATCCGGGTAGCGGAGCATACAATGAGCAGTTCTTC.

Concerning this clonotype itself: Because it lacks the conserved phenylalanine or tryptophan at the end, this CDR3 is likely a read error. The chain couples TRBV29-1 to TRBJ1-2, with unresolved D. This CDR3 comprises 13 residues. CDR1 and CDR2 from the germline V gene are SQVTM and ANQGSEA. CDR3 region: CSVESQSDYGYTI. As DNA, the CDR3 is TGCAGTGTTGAATCGCAGTCAGACTATGGCTACACCATC.

Concerning this clonotype: The junction departs from germline at one end; a sequencing error may be responsible. The chain links TRBV11-2 to TRBJ2-3; D remains unclear. Germline V gene sequence: CDR1 SGHAT, CDR2 FQNNGV. This CDR3 comprises 18 residues. CDR3 sequence: CASGLDAYGSRVTYTQYF. The CDR3 DNA sequence: TGTGCCAGCGGATTAGACGCGTACGGGTCTAGAGTCACATATACGCAGTATTTT.

The table lists this clonotype with a count of one. This chain's CDR3 is CASSPRASGSYGELFF. CDR3 nucleotide sequence: TGTGCCAGCAGTCCACGGGCTAGCGGGAGTTACGGGGAGCTGTTTTTT. The chain employs TRBV12-3 or TRBV12-4 and TRBJ2-2, with 10 bases matching TRBD2. With V trimmed by 5 bases and J by 7 bases, 10 bases remained unmatched. The CDR3 contains 16 residues.

As concerns this clonotype: Possible read error: a much larger clone is one base away. The chain is built from TRBV7-8 and TRBJ2-2, with a tentative D call TRBD1 (6 bases). This CDR3 has 15 amino acids. The germline CDR1 and CDR2 sequences are SGHVS and FQNEAQ. This CDR3 is CTSSPQGSRTGELFF. The CDR3 DNA reads as TGTACCAGCAGCCCACAGGGCTCGAGGACCGGGGAGCTGTTTTTT. The entire variable domain, with the rest obtained from reference TRBV7-8 and TRBJ2-2, is as follows: GAGVSQSPRYKVAKRGQDVALRCDPISGHVSLFWYQQALGQGPEFLTYFQNEAQLDKSGLPSDRFFAERPEGSVSTLKIQRTQQEDSAVYLCTSSPQGSRTGELFFGEGSRLTVL.

Turning to this clonotype: No conserved phenylalanine or tryptophan ends this CDR3, so it is likely a read error. The DNA is omitted, as the CDR3 cannot be located on it reliably, and the CDR3 follows TCRdb's listing. The chain links TRBV4-1 to TRBJ2-1; the tabulated D call, TRBD1, remains unverified against the DNA. The length of the CDR3 is 17 amino acids, counting both ends. The germline gives CDR1 MGHRA, CDR2 YSYEKL. CDR3: CASSLTQGAGVYNERFL.

Comments on this clonotype: An end of the junction does not agree with germline; a read error may underlie this. The chain links TRBV7-8 to TRBJ1-2; D gene ambiguous. This CDR3 region has 15 residues. Germline-derived CDR1 and CDR2 are SGHVS and FQNEAQ. The CDR3 coding sequence is TGTGTCAGCAGCTTAGTACCAGCCTCTTTGTTATGCTACACCTTC. This encodes CVSSLVPASLLCYTF.

Remarks on this clonotype: In this CDR3 the conserved last residue, phenylalanine or tryptophan, is missing, so a read error is likely. The chain couples TRBV7-8 to TRBJ2-7; D is ambiguous. This CDR3 has 13 residues. The germline V gene encodes CDR1 SGHVS and CDR2 FQNEAQ. CDR3 amino acids: CANSLVDVDEQYY. CDR3 sequence (DNA): TGTGCCAACAGCTTAGTCGACGTCGACGAGCAGTACTAC.

Of note for this clonotype: This could be a read error, since a much larger clone is one nucleotide away. The chain uses TRBV28 and TRBJ2-5; D perhaps matches TRBD2 (5 bases). The CDR3 has 14 residues. V shed 7 bases and J shed 1 base, with 13 bases lying between them. CDR1 is MDHEN, CDR2 SYDVKM, per germline. The CDR3 loop is CASNWGDLQETQYF. DNA for the CDR3: TGTGCCAGCAATTGGGGAGACCTCCAAGAGACCCAGTACTTC.

This clonotype was observed at least ten times. The chain recombines TRBV5-1 with TRBJ2-3; TRBD1 is a possible D gene (5 bases). CDR3 length: 15 amino acids. The V gene's germline CDR1 is SGHRS and CDR2 YFSETQ. V was cut by 7 bases and J by 1 base, with 16 bases left in between. This CDR3 is CASSPGSDGTDTQYF. CDR3 sequence (DNA): TGCGCCAGCTCGCCAGGGTCAGACGGCACAGATACGCAGTATTTT.

Concerning this clonotype itself: Germline and junction disagree at one end, which may indicate a read error. The chain recombines TRBV12-3 or TRBV12-4 with TRBJ1-2; D is perhaps TRBD1 (5 bases). The CDR3 spans 13 residues. The CDR3 nucleotides are TGTGCCGGCAGTTCAGGGTGGATCTATGGCTACACCTTC. As protein: CAGSSGWIYGYTF.

As regards this clonotype: Sequence at one end of the junction differs from germline and may be a read error. CDR3: CASTLIQGSTEAFF. In nucleotides, the CDR3 is TGCGCCAGCACCTTGATTCAGGGAAGCACTGAAGCTTTCTTT. The V gene is TRBV5-1, the J gene TRBJ1-1; possible D gene TRBD1, 5 bases. CDR1 SGHRS and CDR2 YFSETQ come from the germline V gene. The CDR3 loop spans 14 amino acids. The whole variable domain, filled in from reference TRBV5-1 and TRBJ1-1, reads KAGVTQTPRYLIKTRGQQVTLSCSPISGHRSVSWYQQTPGQGLQFLFEYFSETQRNKGNFPGRFSGRQFSNSRSEMNVSTLELGDSALYLCASTLIQGSTEAFFGQGTRLTVV.

V is TRBV11-1 and J is TRBJ1-6, with a possible D match to TRBD1 (5 bases). This CDR3 is 13 amino acids long. Trimming took off 9 bases at V and 9 bases at J, with 15 bases between the two ends. Germline-derived CDR1 and CDR2 are SGHAT and FQDESV (reference sequence). In DNA form, the CDR3 reads TGTGCCAGAAGCCGGACACTGATTTCACCCCTCCACTTT. This encodes CARSRTLISPLHF.

Of note for this clonotype: A read error may be the cause here, since a much bigger clone is one base away. V gene TRBV12-3 or TRBV12-4 combines with J gene TRBJ1-1; a possible D gene is TRBD1 (5 bases). This CDR3 contains 13 residues. V was shortened by 5 bases and J by 3 bases, with 10 bases between the two germline ends. The CDR3 DNA reads TGTGCCAGCAGTCGACAGCTGGACACTGAAGCTTTCTTT. It encodes CASSRQLDTEAFF.

V is TRBV29-1 and J is TRBJ2-6, with a tentative D call TRBD1 (6 bases). Trimming took off 7 bases at V and 2 bases at J, with 18 bases between the two ends. From germline, CDR1 is SQVTM and CDR2 ANQGSEA. This CDR3 contains 16 residues. The chain's CDR3 is CSAWRGGVTGANVLTF. Written as DNA, the CDR3 is TGCAGCGCCTGGAGAGGGGGTGTTACTGGGGCCAACGTCCTGACTTTC.

J is TRBJ2-7 and V is TRBV12-3 or TRBV12-4; 8 bases line up with TRBD1. Trimming took 8 bases from V and 6 from J; bases not matched to a gene: 18. The CDR3 totals 16 residues. In DNA form, the CDR3 reads TGTGCCAGCGGGTGGTCAACCTGGACAGGGAAGGGCGAGCAGTACTTC. Residues: CASGWSTWTGKGEQYF.

To note about this clonotype: A much more abundant neighbour one base away suggests this may be a read error. V usage is TRBV28 and J usage is TRBJ2-1; no reliable D call. The germline V gene encodes CDR1 MDHEN and CDR2 SYDVKM. CDR3 size: 11 residues. In DNA form, the CDR3 reads TGTGCCAGCAGTTTGAAGGGTGAGCAGCTCTTC. It encodes CASSLKGEQLF.

This chain connects TRBV6-6 to TRBJ2-5; 7 bases line up with TRBD2. Germline loops: CDR1 MNHNY, CDR2 SVGAGI (reference sequence). With V trimmed by 5 bases and J by 7 bases, 10 bases remained unmatched. CDR3 length equals 14 residues. The CDR3: CASSGRAGKGTQYF. CDR3 nucleotide sequence: TGTGCCAGCAGTGGTAGAGCGGGAAAAGGGACCCAGTACTTC.

This clonotype was picked up many times. This chain uses TRBV29-1 with TRBJ2-6; no reliable D call. The CDR3 runs 14 residues. The V end was cut by 5 bases, the J end by 2 bases, with 10 bases between. Germline-derived CDR1 and CDR2 are SQVTM and ANQGSEA. CDR3 residues: CSVFISTGANVLTF. CDR3 DNA: TGCAGCGTTTTTATCAGTACTGGGGCCAACGTCCTGACTTTC. The full variable domain, completed using reference TRBV29-1 and TRBJ2-6, is SAVISQKPSRDICQRGTSLTIQCQVDSQVTMMFWYRQQPGQSLTLIATANQGSEATYESGFVIDKFPISRPNLTFSTLTVSNMSPEDSSIYLCSVFISTGANVLTFGAGSRLTVL.

The CDR3 sequence is CASSVGQGAGGYTF. DNA of the CDR3: TGTGCCAGCAGTGTGGGACAGGGGGCGGGTGGCTACACCTTC. V usage is TRBV2 and J usage is TRBJ1-2; 12 bases fit TRBD1. The CDR3 consists of 14 residues. V dropped 4 bases and J dropped 7; count of bases not matched to a gene: 4. Germline V gene data show CDR1 as SNHLY and CDR2 as FYNNEI.

The genes are TRBV6-2 or TRBV6-3 and TRBJ1-6, with D unclear. The germline V and J ends were trimmed by 0 bases and 4 bases, with 31 bases remaining between them. Germline CDR1 reads MNHEY; CDR2 reads SVGEGT. This CDR3 comprises 23 residues. The CDR3 here is CASSYSISAWEESAKHYNSPLHF. As DNA, the CDR3 is TGTGCCAGCAGTTACTCTATATCGGCATGGGAGGAATCGGCGAAACATTATAATTCACCCCTCCACTTT.

The sample holds many counts of this clonotype. The gene calls are TRBV4-2 and TRBJ2-5, with a tentative D call TRBD1 (5 bases). V dropped 0 bases and J dropped 2 bases, with 10 bases sitting between them. The V gene's germline CDR1 is LGHNA and CDR2 YNFKEQ. This CDR3 has 15 residues. CDR3 in amino acids: CASSQERGGQETQYF. CDR3 in DNA: TGTGCCAGCAGCCAAGAAAGGGGCGGTCAAGAGACCCAGTACTTC.